A single sample gave rise to the 8 T cell receptor beta chains below, sequenced in a study of response to subunit inactivated influenza vaccine. From the RT-PCR reads, TCRdb called clonotypes with MiXCR, one entry per CDR3 protein. The table lists under 750,000 distinct CDR3 sequences, 10% to 15% of them singletons. Specimen: PBMCs from blood, collected on the day of vaccination. Receptors originate from a man between 45 and 60 years old who received an inactivated influenza vaccine.

This clonotype showed up just a few times. The V and J genes are TRBV18 and TRBJ2-7; the D gene is possibly TRBD1 (6 bases). The V end was cut by 0 bases, the J end by 6 bases, with 9 bases between. The CDR3 consists of 13 residues. Germline V CDR1 and CDR2: KGHSH, LQKENI. Here the CDR3 reads CASSPPGQAEQYF. CDR3 in DNA: TGTGCCAGCTCACCACCGGGACAAGCCGAGCAGTACTTC.

This clonotype was counted only a few times. The chain joins TRBV20-1 to TRBJ1-2; a possible D gene is TRBD1 (6 bases). CDR3 size: 13 residues. V lost 3 bases and J 7 bases, leaving 15 bases between the germline ends. Looked up from germline, CDR1 is DFQATT and CDR2 is SNEGSKA (reference sequence). CDR3 DNA: TGCAGTGCTAGTAAAGGGACAAGTATTGGCTACACCTTC. This sequence encodes CSASKGTSIGYTF.

The J gene is TRBJ1-5, the V gene TRBV19; 7 nucleotides agree with TRBD1. Germline CDR1 reads LNHDA; CDR2 reads SQIVND (reference sequence). The CDR3 loop spans 15 amino acids. Unmatched junction bases numbered 6, after V lost 5 bases and J lost 2 bases. The CDR3 coding sequence is TGTGCCAGTAGTGAGCACAGGGGAGGCAATCAGCCCCAGCATTTT. Protein: CASSEHRGGNQPQHF.

This clonotype was detected many times. CDR3 sequence reads: CASSRVYNEQFF. As DNA, the CDR3 is TGTGCCAGCAGCCGGGTCTACAATGAGCAGTTCTTC. V gene TRBV12-3 or TRBV12-4 combines with J gene TRBJ2-1; D ambiguous. The CDR3 contains 12 residues. The V end lost 6 bases, the J end lost 3 bases, and 6 bases lay between the germline ends.

This clonotype was picked up a small number of times. The chain couples TRBV7-2 to TRBJ2-7; 8 nucleotides align to TRBD1. The junction had 2 bases not matched to a gene; V was cut back by 1 base and J by 3 bases. There are 14 residues in the CDR3. Germline-derived CDR1 and CDR2 are SGHTA and FQGNSA. DNA for the CDR3: TGTGCCAGCAGCTTAGGGGGACAGGTCTACGAGCAGTACTTC. The encoded protein is CASSLGGQVYEQYF.

This clonotype showed up just a few times. This chain links TRBV3-1 with TRBJ2-7, with D unclear. V was cut by 4 bases and J by 0 bases, with 7 bases left in between. The germline V gene has CDR1 LGHDT and CDR2 YNNKEL (reference sequence). This CDR3 is 13 amino acids long. In DNA, the CDR3 is TGTGCCAGCAGCCTATCGCCCTCCTACGAGCAGTACTTC. This codes for CASSLSPSYEQYF.

This clonotype appeared many times. CDR3: CASSFGEATDTQYF. The CDR3 DNA is TGTGCCAGCAGTTTCGGGGAAGCCACAGATACGCAGTATTTT. The chain combines TRBV6-5 with TRBJ2-3, with D perhaps TRBD2 (5 bases). The CDR3 is made up of 14 amino acids. The germline V gene has CDR1 MNHEY and CDR2 SVGAGI. The germline V and J ends were trimmed by 4 bases and 2 bases, with 10 bases remaining between them.

The chain couples TRBV12-3 or TRBV12-4 to TRBJ2-5; 7 bases match TRBD2. Losses at the gene ends were 6 bases for V and 5 bases for J; bases not matched to a gene: 18. The CDR3 contains 17 residues. As DNA, the CDR3 is TGTGCCAGCAGCCCTTCGGAGCCGGGACTAAAGAGGGAGACCCAGTACTTC. As protein: CASSPSEPGLKRETQYF.